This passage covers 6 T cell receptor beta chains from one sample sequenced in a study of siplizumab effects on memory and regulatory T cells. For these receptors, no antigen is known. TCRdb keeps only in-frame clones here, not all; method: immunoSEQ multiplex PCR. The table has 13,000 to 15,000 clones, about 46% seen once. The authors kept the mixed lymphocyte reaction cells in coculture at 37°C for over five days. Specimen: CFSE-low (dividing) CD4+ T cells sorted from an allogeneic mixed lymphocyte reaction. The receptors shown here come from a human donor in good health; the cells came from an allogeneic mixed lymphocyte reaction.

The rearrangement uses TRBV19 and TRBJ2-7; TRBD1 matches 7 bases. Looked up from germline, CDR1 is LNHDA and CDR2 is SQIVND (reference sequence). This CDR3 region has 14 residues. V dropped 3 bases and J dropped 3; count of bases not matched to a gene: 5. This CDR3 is CASSITGVRYEQYF. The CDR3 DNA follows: TGTGCCAGTAGTATTACAGGGGTTCGCTACGAGCAGTACTTC.

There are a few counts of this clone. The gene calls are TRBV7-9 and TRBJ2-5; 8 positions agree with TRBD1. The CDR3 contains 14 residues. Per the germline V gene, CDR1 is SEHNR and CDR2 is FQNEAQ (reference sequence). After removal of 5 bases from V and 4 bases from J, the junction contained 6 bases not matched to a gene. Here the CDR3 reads CASSRGQGGETQYF. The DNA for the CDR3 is TGTGCCAGCAGCCGAGGACAGGGCGGAGAGACCCAGTACTTC.

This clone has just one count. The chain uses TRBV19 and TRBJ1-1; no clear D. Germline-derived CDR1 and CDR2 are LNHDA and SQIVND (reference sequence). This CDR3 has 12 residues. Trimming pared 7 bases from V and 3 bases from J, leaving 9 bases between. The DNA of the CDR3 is TGTGCCAGTAAATCACAGTACACTGAAGCTTTCTTT. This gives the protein CASKSQYTEAFF.

As DNA, the CDR3 is TGTGCCAGCAGTATTCCGTCGGCAGGGCGGGAGACCCAGTACTTC. Translation: CASSIPSAGRETQYF. The V gene is TRBV2, the J gene TRBJ2-5, with D perhaps matching TRBD1 (5 bases). Germline V gene lookup returns CDR1 SNHLY and CDR2 FYNNEI. V lost 5 bases to trimming and J lost 5 bases, with 18 bases between them. This CDR3 has 15 amino acids.

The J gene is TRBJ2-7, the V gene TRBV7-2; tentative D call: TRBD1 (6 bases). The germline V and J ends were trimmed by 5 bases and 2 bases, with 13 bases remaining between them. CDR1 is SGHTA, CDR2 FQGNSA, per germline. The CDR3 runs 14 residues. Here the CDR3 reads CASSEQTGPYEQYF. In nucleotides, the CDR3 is TGTGCCAGCAGCGAACAGACAGGTCCCTACGAGCAGTACTTC.

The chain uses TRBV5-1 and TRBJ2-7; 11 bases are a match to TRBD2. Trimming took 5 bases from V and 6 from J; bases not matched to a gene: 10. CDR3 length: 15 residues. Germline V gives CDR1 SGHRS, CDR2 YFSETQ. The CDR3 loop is CASRHTSGSLVEQYF. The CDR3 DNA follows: TGCGCCAGCAGACACACTAGCGGGAGTCTGGTCGAGCAGTACTTC.